This record concerns one T cell receptor (beta chain) sequence. Antigen: not known. TCR beta VDJ and CDR3 profiling used genomic DNA as template. From the reads, TCRdb called clonotypes with MiXCR, one entry per CDR3 protein. The sample consists of around 130,000 distinct CDR3 sequences, 45% to 60% of them appearing once. The ends were cut back, 3 bases at V and 5 bases at J, with 7 bases in the middle. The CDR3 loop spans 12 amino acids. The germline V gene encodes CDR1 ENHRY and CDR2 SYGVKD. Those patients picked for sequencing had displayed CD8+CD57+ cell expansion on flow cytometry. These data originate in a study of CD8+CD57+ T cells in acquired aplastic anemia. Study as a whole: On average, sorted CD4+ and CD8+ cells gave about 3.1 ug of DNA.

General study results and limits: Patients and controls were not found to differ significantly in CD8+ Simpson's diversity.

This rearrangement joins TRBV10-3 to TRBJ1-1, with no clear D. The receptor was isolated from a human donor with aplastic anemia. Sequences were obtained from sorted CD4+, CD8+, or CD8+CD57+ T cells (not recorded which) from PBMCs. CDR3: CAISESRTEAFF. In nucleotides, the CDR3 is TGTGCCATCAGTGAAAGTAGGACTGAAGCTTTCTTT.